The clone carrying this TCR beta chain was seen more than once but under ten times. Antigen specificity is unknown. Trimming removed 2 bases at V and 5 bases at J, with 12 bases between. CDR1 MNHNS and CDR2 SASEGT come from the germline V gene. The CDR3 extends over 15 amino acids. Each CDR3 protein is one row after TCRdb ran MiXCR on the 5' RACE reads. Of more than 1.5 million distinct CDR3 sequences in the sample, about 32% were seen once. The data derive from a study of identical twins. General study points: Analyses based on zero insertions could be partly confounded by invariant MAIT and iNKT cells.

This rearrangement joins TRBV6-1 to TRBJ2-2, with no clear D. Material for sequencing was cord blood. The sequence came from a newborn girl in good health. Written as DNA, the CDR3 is TGTGCCAGCAGTGAAAAACCCCCACGGACCGGGGAGCTGTTTTTT. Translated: CASSEKPPRTGELFF.